Detailed here is one TCR beta chain. Method: immunoSEQ multiplex PCR; TCRdb's copy keeps in-frame clones and lacks some. The sample has 82,000 or so clones, around 83% seen once. These data belong to a study of OX40 agonist ivuxolimab in advanced cancers. Study-level information: Melanoma, hepatocellular carcinoma, head and neck or renal cell cancer occurred in dose-escalation patients.

CDR1 SGHRS and CDR2 YFSETQ come from the germline V gene. Trimming stripped 3 bases from V and 0 bases from J, with 14 bases between. The CDR3 extends over 16 amino acids. The specimen comprised CD4+ or CD8+ T cells sorted from blood, sampled in a trial of the OX40 agonist ivuxolimab. V and J are TRBV5-1 and TRBJ2-3; D uncertain. The origin of this receptor is an adult with an advanced solid tumor such as melanoma, head and neck, liver or kidney cancer. The chain's CDR3 is CASSSRSASSTDTQYF. CDR3 bases: TGCGCCAGCAGCTCGAGGTCTGCCTCTAGCACAGATACGCAGTATTTT.